The present T cell receptor (beta chain) was sequenced within a study of blood T cell repertoires in COVID-19. The germline V gene encodes CDR1 SNHLY and CDR2 FYNNEI. This CDR3 contains 13 residues. Losses at the gene ends were 6 bases for V and 3 bases for J; bases not matched to a gene: 5. The table came from immunoSEQ multiplex PCR; TCRdb's copy has only in-frame clones and leaves some out. The sample shows 60,000 to 90,000 clones, about 70% of them seen only once. The gene calls are TRBV2 and TRBJ2-7; 7 bases agree with TRBD1. The sample consisted of peripheral blood. The receptor was derived from a man aged 55 to 70 with acute or convalescent COVID-19. The CDR3 here is CASSHGTDYEQYV. The CDR3 DNA sequence: TGTGCCAGCAGCCACGGGACAGACTACGAGCAGTACGTC.